This TCR beta chain was observed in a study of blood T cell repertoires in COVID-19. At the level of the study: PBMCs, B-cell-depleted T cells, or T cells were the source of the cDNA or gDNA that made up the material.

Trimming removed 6 bases from V and 7 bases from J, with 13 bases in between. This CDR3 region has 12 residues. Methods used by the authors: Reference gene primer amplification in the assay estimated nucleated cell counts. Sequencing used immunoSEQ multiplex PCR; TCRdb keeps in-frame clones, though not all of them. V and J calls and clone size are those listed in that table; D and trimming were worked out from the DNA. The table lists 65,000 to 80,000 clones, about 90% of them singletons. The sequence derives from a human donor in a cohort sampled during active COVID-19. V usage is TRBV12-3 or TRBV12-4 and J usage is TRBJ2-7; tentative D call: TRBD2 (5 bases). The sequenced sample was peripheral blood. This chain's CDR3 is CASSRGTWEQYF. The CDR3 DNA reads TGTGCCAGCAGCCGGGGAACCTGGGAGCAGTACTTC.